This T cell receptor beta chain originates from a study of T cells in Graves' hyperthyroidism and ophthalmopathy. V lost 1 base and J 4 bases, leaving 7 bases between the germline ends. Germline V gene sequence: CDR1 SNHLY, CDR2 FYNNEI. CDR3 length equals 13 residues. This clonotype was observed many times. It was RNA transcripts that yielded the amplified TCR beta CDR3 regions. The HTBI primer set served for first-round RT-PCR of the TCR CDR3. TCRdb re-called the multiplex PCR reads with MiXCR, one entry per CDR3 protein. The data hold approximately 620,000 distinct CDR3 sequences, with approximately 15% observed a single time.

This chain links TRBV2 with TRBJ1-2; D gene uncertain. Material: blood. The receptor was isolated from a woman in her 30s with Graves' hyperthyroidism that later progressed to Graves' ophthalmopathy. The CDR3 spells CASSEGEGYGYTF. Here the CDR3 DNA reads TGTGCCAGCAGTGAAGGGGAGGGCTATGGCTACACCTTC.